This T cell receptor beta chain appears in the sequencing data of a study of T cell responses to AZD1222 COVID-19 vaccine. TCRdb's copy holds only in-frame clones and misses some; the assay was immunoSEQ multiplex PCR. The sample records about 120,000 clones, around 89% being singletons. Recipients boosted at about 4 weeks or about 12 weeks are pooled. The CDR3 is 14 residues long. Germline V lookup: CDR1 SGHRS, CDR2 YFSETQ. V lost 0 bases and J 5 bases, leaving 11 bases between the germline ends. Study results and caveats: Scientists sampled the repertoires only once the peak T cell response had passed. Donors were chiefly white British, with a greater number of females, and clonal diversity was perhaps underestimated. Spike-specific TCR repertoires showed rising breadth and depth after two AZD1222 doses.

To note about this clone: The target antigen is unknown.

The chain recombines TRBV5-1 with TRBJ1-1; D uncertain. The sequencing used peripheral blood, collected 28 days after the second AZD1222 dose. This clonotype originated in an adult who received the AZD1222 COVID-19 vaccine. The CDR3 region has the DNA TGCGCCAGCAGCTTGGTTTCGGATAGGACTGAAGCTTTCTTT. Encoded protein: CASSLVSDRTEAFF.